Presented here are 12 T cell receptor beta chains from one specimen sequenced in a study of control samples from healthy donors and cancer patients. Here immunoSEQ multiplex PCR was the method, and the copy in TCRdb shows in-frame clones only, minus some. The data show 85,000 to 95,000 clones, approximately 90% seen once. The sample comprised blood. All receptors derive from a woman in her twenties or thirties in good health.

The chain uses TRBV5-8 and TRBJ1-4, with 12 bases aligning to TRBD1. The CDR3 contains 18 residues. Trimming took 1 base from V and 2 from J; bases not matched to a gene: 6. Per the germline V gene, CDR1 is SGHTS and CDR2 is YDEGEE. As DNA, the CDR3 is TGTGCCAGCAGCTTGCCTCCCGGGACAGGGGGCACTAATGAAAAACTGTTTTTT. Translated, it gives CASSLPPGTGGTNEKLFF.

This sequence joins TRBV5-1 and TRBJ1-1; D is possibly TRBD1 (5 bases). Trimming stripped 7 bases from V and 4 bases from J, with 14 bases between. Germline assignment: CDR1 SGHRS and CDR2 YFSETQ. CDR3 length: 13 residues. The CDR3 loop reads CASGGEGGTEAFF. The CDR3, as DNA: TGCGCCAGCGGAGGGGAGGGCGGCACTGAAGCTTTCTTT.

V and J are TRBV10-1 and TRBJ1-3, with 9 positions matching TRBD1. CDR1 and CDR2 from the germline V gene are WNHNN and SYGVQD (reference sequence). CDR3 length: 16 residues. The V segment lost 4 bases and the J segment 3 bases; nucleotides outside the gene matches: 7. This chain's CDR3 is CASSVRQGVVGNTIYF. The CDR3 DNA sequence: TGCGCCAGCAGTGTCAGACAGGGGGTAGTTGGAAACACCATATATTTT.

The chain is built from TRBV2 and TRBJ2-7; a weak D match, TRBD2 (6 bases). CDR3 length: 15 amino acids. Germline V CDR1 and CDR2: SNHLY, FYNNEI. The V end was cut by 4 bases, the J end by 2 bases, with 15 bases between. The CDR3 loop reads CASSGGRTGAYEQYF. CDR3 bases: TGTGCCAGCAGTGGGGGGAGGACTGGAGCCTACGAGCAGTACTTC.

J is TRBJ1-2 and V is TRBV6-5; perhaps TRBD1 as D (5 bases). Trimming removed 6 bases at V and 3 bases at J, with 14 bases between. The CDR3 covers 14 residues. CDR1 and CDR2 (germline): MNHEY, SVGAGI. CDR3 sequence (DNA): TGTGCCAGCAGGATACAGGTTGGGGACTATGGCTACACCTTC. Translation: CASRIQVGDYGYTF.

The CDR3 sequence is CASSLIGGYYGYTF. DNA for the CDR3: TGTGCCAGCAGTTTGATAGGGGGGTACTATGGCTACACCTTC. The chain has TRBV6-5 and TRBJ1-2; possibly TRBD1 for D (6 bases). The CDR3 runs to 14 residues. Germline V lookup: CDR1 MNHEY, CDR2 SVGAGI. The V and J ends lost 4 bases and 3 bases respectively, with 12 bases between them.

The chain recombines TRBV21-1 with TRBJ1-6. TRBV21-1 is deemed a pseudogene. The CDR3 length is 12 residues. DNA of the CDR3: TGTGCCAGCAGCAAAAGTAATTCACCCCTCCACTTT. This encodes CASSKSNSPLHF.

This chain links TRBV5-1 with TRBJ2-3; D is unresolved. Trimming shortened V by 4 bases and J by 11 bases, and 14 bases separated the two germline ends. The CDR3 loop spans 12 amino acids. The germline gives CDR1 SGHRS, CDR2 YFSETQ. The CDR3 loop reads CASSPLGDEQYF. CDR3 nucleotide sequence: TGCGCCAGCAGCCCCTTAGGAGACGAGCAGTATTTT.

The chain has TRBV14 and TRBJ1-2, with 7 bases fitting TRBD1. J was trimmed by 4 bases and V by 4 bases; bases with no gene match: 6. The CDR3 runs to 14 residues. Germline V gene data show CDR1 as SGHDN and CDR2 as FVKESK. This chain's CDR3 is CASSRAAGGYGYTF. The CDR3 coding sequence is TGTGCCAGCAGCCGAGCAGCAGGGGGCTATGGCTACACCTTC.

This sequence joins TRBV27 and TRBJ1-1; D gene unclear. V was shortened by 6 bases and J by 3 bases, with 14 bases between the two germline ends. The CDR3 spans 14 residues. Looked up from germline, CDR1 is MNHEY and CDR2 is SMNVEV (reference sequence). The chain's CDR3 is CASSLQIWDTEAFF. The CDR3 nucleotides read TGTGCCAGCAGCCTACAGATTTGGGACACTGAAGCTTTCTTT.

The chain links TRBV6-5 to TRBJ1-1; the D is unclear. CDR1 and CDR2 from the germline V gene are MNHEY and SVGAGI. The V end was cut by 7 bases, the J end by 8 bases, with 11 bases between. This CDR3 spans 11 amino acids. In DNA form, the CDR3 reads TGTGCCAGCAACCCCTGGACGGAAGCTTTCTTT. Its protein is CASNPWTEAFF.

V and J are TRBV12-5 and TRBJ1-5, with a possible D match to TRBD1 (5 bases). The CDR3 loop spans 12 amino acids. Germline values: CDR1 LGHNT, CDR2 FRNRAP. V lost 4 bases, J lost 12 bases, and 13 bases lay in between. The CDR3 region has the DNA TGTGCTAGTGGTTCGCCCCCGGGGGTCCAGCATTTT. It is translated as CASGSPPGVQHF.